Shown below are 27 T cell receptor beta chains from a single sample sequenced in a study of Graves' ophthalmopathy and Graves' hyperthyroidism. Scientists amplified the TCR beta CDR3 regions from RNA transcripts. HTBI-primed RT-PCR formed the first round, and a multiplex PCR formed the second. From the multiplex PCR reads, TCRdb called clonotypes with MiXCR, one entry per CDR3 protein. Among around 1,000,000 distinct CDR3 sequences listed, about 40% were seen once. The sequenced material came from peripheral blood or thyroid tissue (not recorded which). The receptors were gathered from an adult man with Graves' hyperthyroidism.

This clonotype appeared many times. This sequence joins TRBV7-2 and TRBJ2-7, with 7 bases aligning to TRBD1. The length of the CDR3 is 14 residues. The ends lost 4 bases at V and 7 bases at J; junction bases unmatched: 10. Germline V gives CDR1 SGHTA, CDR2 FQGNSA. The CDR3 DNA reads TGTGCCAGCAGCTCGACAGGGTACCCCGGGGAGCAGTACTTC. It codes for CASSSTGYPGEQYF.

This rearrangement joins TRBV16 to TRBJ2-7; TRBD1 aligns across 9 bases. J was trimmed by 3 bases and V by 2 bases; bases with no gene match: 8. The CDR3 runs to 16 residues. Germline assignment: CDR1 KGHSY and CDR2 FQNENV. Here the CDR3 DNA reads TGTGCCAGCAGCCAAATCTGGGACAGGGTATTCTACGAGCAGTACTTC. Translation gives CASSQIWDRVFYEQYF.

The rearrangement uses TRBV7-8 and TRBJ1-6; 10 bases are shared with TRBD1. V lost 3 bases to trimming and J lost 10 bases; unmatched junction nucleotides: 6. CDR3 size: 15 residues. Germline loops: CDR1 SGHVS, CDR2 FQNEAQ. The CDR3 DNA reads TGTGCCAGCAGCTTGGGGACAGGGGATACGTCACCCCTCCACTTT. Its translation: CASSLGTGDTSPLHF.

This sequence joins TRBV19 and TRBJ1-5; D possibly corresponds to TRBD1 (5 bases). The V and J ends lost 8 bases and 3 bases respectively, with 14 bases between them. Germline assignment: CDR1 LNHDA and CDR2 SQIVND (reference sequence). This CDR3 spans 14 amino acids. CDR3 protein: CASESGLFNQPQHF. CDR3 bases: TGTGCCAGTGAGTCGGGGCTATTCAATCAGCCCCAGCATTTT.

This clonotype was counted at least ten times. This sequence joins TRBV2 and TRBJ1-6; D not resolved. The germline gives CDR1 SNHLY, CDR2 FYNNEI. The CDR3 runs 12 residues. Trimming left V 9 bases short and J 6 bases short, with 9 bases between. CDR3 protein: CASRITNSPLHF. The CDR3 DNA sequence: TGTGCCAGTAGGATCACTAATTCACCCCTCCACTTT.

This clonotype was observed many times. V is TRBV20-1 and J is TRBJ1-1; 7 nucleotides match TRBD1. Looked up from germline, CDR1 is DFQATT and CDR2 is SNEGSKA (reference sequence). CDR3 size: 13 residues. V lost 0 bases, J lost 7 bases, and 5 bases stayed unmatched. The DNA of the CDR3 is TGCAGTGCTAGAGACAGGGGGAGAGATGAAGCTTTCTTT. Its protein product is CSARDRGRDEAFF.

The J gene is TRBJ1-3, the V gene TRBV6-5; 12 positions agree with TRBD1. V lost 0 bases, J lost 2 bases, and 2 bases stayed unmatched. Germline lookup yields CDR1 MNHEY and CDR2 SVGAGI. The CDR3 runs 17 residues. The CDR3 loop reads CASSYSGQGAAGNTIYF. DNA for the CDR3: TGTGCCAGCAGTTACTCGGGACAGGGGGCTGCTGGAAACACCATATATTTT.

This clonotype was recorded at least ten times. This rearrangement joins TRBV4-3 to TRBJ1-4, with TRBD1 as a possible D gene (5 bases). This CDR3 is built from 14 residues. Trimming cost V 2 bases and J 11 bases, with 15 bases left between them. CDR1 LGHNA and CDR2 YSLEER come from the germline V gene. The CDR3 reads CASSQSTGGKKLFF. Written as DNA, the CDR3 is TGCGCCAGCAGCCAATCCACAGGCGGCAAGAAACTGTTTTTT.

This clonotype was observed a handful of times. The rearrangement links TRBV6-5 to TRBJ2-7, with a weak D call TRBD2 (6 bases). Trimming pared 2 bases from V and 6 bases from J, leaving 20 bases between. Germline V gene data show CDR1 as MNHEY and CDR2 as SVGAGI. The CDR3 extends over 16 amino acids. This chain's CDR3 is CASSYLNSGAVREQYF. DNA of the CDR3: TGTGCCAGCAGTTACCTCAATTCGGGAGCAGTACGCGAGCAGTACTTC.

The chain links TRBV15 to TRBJ2-5; D gene ambiguous. This CDR3 region has 15 residues. Deletions cut 4 bases from V and 5 bases from J, with 17 bases between. CDR1 LNHNV and CDR2 YYDKDF come from the germline V gene (reference sequence). CDR3 residues: CATSTALHGMETQYF. The DNA for the CDR3 is TGTGCCACCAGCACAGCCCTTCACGGAATGGAGACCCAGTACTTC.

The V gene is TRBV4-3, the J gene TRBJ1-4; no reliable D call. Germline assignment: CDR1 LGHNA and CDR2 YSLEER. V lost 4 bases to trimming and J lost 11 bases, with 17 bases between them. The CDR3 contains 14 residues. This CDR3 reads CASSPAATIRKLFF. The CDR3 coding sequence is TGCGCCAGCAGCCCAGCAGCCACAATTCGGAAACTGTTTTTT.

This clonotype was detected only a few times. J is TRBJ2-5 and V is TRBV7-9; D call uncertain. The CDR3 is 15 amino acids. CDR1 SEHNR and CDR2 FQNEAQ come from the germline V gene (reference sequence). CDR3 region: CVTSLARLSQETQYF. Here the CDR3 DNA reads TGTGTCACCAGCTTAGCCCGTCTGAGCCAAGAGACCCAGTACTTC.

Many counts were recorded for this clonotype. This chain connects TRBV24-1 to TRBJ2-5, with unresolved D. Looked up from germline, CDR1 is KGHDR and CDR2 is SFDVKD. Trimming removed 3 bases from V and 0 bases from J, with 4 bases in between. This CDR3 comprises 13 residues. The CDR3: CATSDTNQETQYF. CDR3 nucleotide sequence: TGTGCCACCAGTGATACCAACCAAGAGACCCAGTACTTC.

This clonotype was observed at least ten times. The chain employs TRBV19 and TRBJ1-5; D is perhaps TRBD1 (6 bases). The CDR3 has 14 residues. V lost 6 bases and J 5 bases, leaving 14 bases between the germline ends. Germline V gene lookup returns CDR1 LNHDA and CDR2 SQIVND (reference sequence). CDR3 region: CASSPDRTYQPQHF. CDR3 coding DNA: TGTGCCAGTAGCCCAGACAGGACGTATCAGCCCCAGCATTTT.

Of note for this clonotype: Here the CDR3 omits its conserved ending phenylalanine or tryptophan, so a read error is the likely source. The DNA is left out, because the CDR3 cannot be placed on it with certainty; the CDR3 is given as TCRdb lists it. V is TRBV29-1 and J is TRBJ1-4; the table's D call of TRBD1 was not tested on the DNA. Germline CDR1 and CDR2: SQVTM and ANQGSEA. The CDR3 has 11 amino acids, counting both end residues. CDR3 loop: CSATLGIGTNY.

V is TRBV9 and J is TRBJ1-2; the D is unclear. The length of the CDR3 is 15 residues. V lost 4 bases and J lost 8, with 21 bases in between. CDR1 is SGDLS, CDR2 YYNGEE, per germline. The chain's CDR3 is CASSQRTKAYDGYTF. CDR3 sequence (DNA): TGTGCCAGCAGCCAAAGGACGAAGGCTTATGACGGCTACACCTTC. The whole variable domain, filled in from reference TRBV9 and TRBJ1-2, reads DSGVTQTPKHLITATGQRVTLRCSPRSGDLSVYWYQQSLDQGLQFLIQYYNGEERAKGNILERFSAQQFPDLHSELNLSSLELGDSALYFCASSQRTKAYDGYTFGSGTRLTVV.

In its sample, this clonotype was seen a few times. The rearrangement joins TRBV4-1 to TRBJ1-4; the D is unclear. Germline V gene sequence: CDR1 MGHRA, CDR2 YSYEKL. V was clipped by 4 bases and J by 5 bases, with 11 bases between them. This CDR3 has 14 amino acids. The CDR3 DNA follows: TGCGCCAGCAGCCCCCTCCCGGGCAATGAAAAACTGTTTTTT. It translates to CASSPLPGNEKLFF.

The rearrangement links TRBV9 to TRBJ2-5; 8 bases fit TRBD1. The CDR3 runs 16 residues. Germline CDR1 SGDLS, CDR2 YYNGEE. Losses at the gene ends were 4 bases for V and 4 bases for J; bases not matched to a gene: 12. The CDR3 bases are TGTGCCAGCAGCCTACCACCGGGACAGGCCCGAGAGACCCAGTACTTC. Amino acids: CASSLPPGQARETQYF.

V is TRBV4-3 and J is TRBJ2-7; D possibly corresponds to TRBD1 (6 bases). The CDR3 runs to 14 residues. V lost 1 base to trimming and J lost 3 bases, with 10 bases between them. In germline, CDR1 is LGHNA, CDR2 YSLEER. CDR3 DNA sequence: TGCGCCAGCAGCCAAGTTGGGGGCTACTACGAGCAGTACTTC. It is translated as CASSQVGGYYEQYF.

There are a few counts of this clonotype. The chain is built from TRBV6-2 or TRBV6-3 and TRBJ2-7; D call uncertain. CDR1 and CDR2 from the germline V gene are MNHEY and SVGEGT. V was shortened by 6 bases and J by 2 bases, with 17 bases between the two germline ends. The CDR3 runs to 15 residues. Here the CDR3 DNA reads TGTGCCAGCAGCGACCCCAGGCCTGGGACCTACGAGCAGTACTTC. Translation: CASSDPRPGTYEQYF.

Notes on this clonotype: A read error is possible here, since a much larger clone lies one base away. The chain joins TRBV5-1 to TRBJ1-1; 7 bases are a match to TRBD1. The germline V gene has CDR1 SGHRS and CDR2 YFSETQ. The CDR3 contains 16 residues. CDR3 bases: TGCGCCAGCAGCCCTAACCGACAGGGTATGAACACTGCAGCTTTCTTT. Amino acid sequence: CASSPNRQGMNTAAFF. The variable domain in full, with the rest retrieved from reference TRBV5-1 and TRBJ1-1, is KAGVTQTPRYLIKTRGQQVTLSCSPISGHRSVSWYQQTPGQGLQFLFEYFSETQRNKGNFPGRFSGRQFSNSRSEMNVSTLELGDSALYLCASSPNRQGMNTAAFFGQGTRLTVV.

This sequence joins TRBV9 and TRBJ2-5; D may match TRBD1 or TRBD2 (6 bases each). This CDR3 has 18 amino acids. Trimming pared 7 bases from V and 5 bases from J, leaving 30 bases between. Germline-derived CDR1 and CDR2 are SGDLS and YYNGEE. The CDR3 region is CASGPGLSGAGAMETQYF. Written as DNA, the CDR3 is TGTGCCAGCGGCCCGGGGCTGTCGGGGGCAGGGGCAATGGAGACCCAGTACTTC.

The chain uses TRBV12-3 or TRBV12-4 and TRBJ1-6; D ambiguous. The CDR3 has 12 residues. Trimming took 7 bases from V and 7 from J, leaving 8 bases between them. The CDR3 sequence is CASNFPNSPLHF. The DNA for the CDR3 is TGTGCCAGCAATTTCCCAAATTCACCCCTCCACTTT.

The chain employs TRBV6-5 and TRBJ2-2; D is ambiguous. Germline V gene sequence: CDR1 MNHEY, CDR2 SVGAGI. The CDR3 sequence is 15 residues long. The V and J ends lost 6 bases and 6 bases respectively, with 17 bases between them. DNA for the CDR3: TGTGCCAGCAGGACGCATGGGTTTCATTCCGGGGAGCTGTTTTTT. Translated: CASRTHGFHSGELFF.

The gene calls are TRBV4-1 and TRBJ2-2; no firm D call. The CDR3 runs to 15 residues. In germline, CDR1 is MGHRA, CDR2 YSYEKL. The V end lost 2 bases, the J end lost 4 bases, and 11 bases lay between the germline ends. Written as DNA, the CDR3 is TGCGCCAGCAGCCAATTAAAGCGCTCCACCGGGGAGCTGTTTTTT. The encoded protein is CASSQLKRSTGELFF.

V usage is TRBV5-1 and J usage is TRBJ2-5; the D is unclear. V shed 3 bases and J shed 2 bases, with 20 bases lying between them. CDR1 SGHRS and CDR2 YFSETQ come from the germline V gene. The CDR3 totals 17 residues. The CDR3 sequence is CASSSSNLIRAQETQYF. The CDR3 region has the DNA TGCGCCAGCAGCTCGTCTAATTTAATTCGGGCACAAGAGACCCAGTACTTC.

The V gene is TRBV19, the J gene TRBJ1-1; D might be TRBD1 (6 bases). This CDR3 region has 14 residues. V was pared by 3 bases and J by 1 base, with 9 bases between. From germline, CDR1 is LNHDA and CDR2 SQIVND (reference sequence). The CDR3 coding sequence is TGTGCCAGTAGTATGACAGGCCGGAACACTGAAGCTTTCTTT. Amino acids: CASSMTGRNTEAFF.